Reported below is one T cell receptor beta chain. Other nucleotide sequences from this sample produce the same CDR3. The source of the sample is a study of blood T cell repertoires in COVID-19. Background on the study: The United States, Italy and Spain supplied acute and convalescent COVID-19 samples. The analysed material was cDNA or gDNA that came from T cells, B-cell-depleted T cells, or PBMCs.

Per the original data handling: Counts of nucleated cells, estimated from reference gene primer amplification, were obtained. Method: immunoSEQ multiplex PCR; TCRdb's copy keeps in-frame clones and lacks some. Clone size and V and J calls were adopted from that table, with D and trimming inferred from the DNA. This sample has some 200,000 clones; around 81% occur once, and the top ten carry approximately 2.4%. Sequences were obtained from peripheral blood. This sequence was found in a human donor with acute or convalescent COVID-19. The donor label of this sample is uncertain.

The DNA of the CDR3 is TGTGCCAGCAGCGTAGATCTAGCCCGGGAGCAGTACTTC. Its translation is CASSVDLAREQYF. The rearrangement links TRBV9 to TRBJ2-7, with D possibly TRBD2 on 5 matching bases. CDR1 SGDLS and CDR2 YYNGEE come from the germline V gene. There are 13 residues in the CDR3. Trimming cost V 0 bases and J 7 bases, with 11 bases left between them.